The 22 T cell receptor beta chains below come from one sample, sequenced in a study of CD8+CD57+ T cells in acquired aplastic anemia. The TCR beta profiling, which covered VDJ combination and CDR3 sequence, was carried out using genomic DNA as the template. TCRdb redid the calling of the reads with MiXCR, one entry per CDR3 protein. The repertoire has about 140,000 distinct CDR3 sequences, 35% to 50% of them found once; the top ten carry around 8.4%. Material for sequencing was sorted CD4+, CD8+, or CD8+CD57+ T cells (not recorded which) from PBMCs. The receptors shown here come from a human donor in good health, serving as a control.

The chain couples TRBV11-1 to TRBJ2-2; 7 bases map to TRBD1. The CDR3 totals 16 residues. Germline CDR1 is SGHAT and CDR2 is FQDESV (reference sequence). V trimming: 5 bases; J trimming: 1 base; junction bases outside the gene matches: 7. Written as DNA, the CDR3 is TGTGCCAGCAGCCCACCACAGGGGCGGAACACCGGGGAGCTGTTTTTT. The encoded protein is CASSPPQGRNTGELFF. The full variable domain, its missing parts supplied by reference TRBV11-1 and TRBJ2-2, is EAEVAQSPRYKITEKSQAVAFWCDPISGHATLYWYRQILGQGPELLVQFQDESVVDDSQLPKDRFSAERLKGVDSTLKIQPAELGDSAMYLCASSPPQGRNTGELFFGEGSRLTVL.

This clonotype came up many times. The rearrangement links TRBV27 to TRBJ1-1; possibly TRBD1 for D (5 bases). The CDR3 loop spans 15 amino acids. Trimming took 2 bases from V and 1 from J, leaving 11 bases between them. Per the germline V gene, CDR1 is MNHEY and CDR2 is SMNVEV (reference sequence). CDR3 in DNA: TGTGCCAGCAGTTTAGCGCAGGGTTCGAACACTGAAGCTTTCTTT. Encoded protein: CASSLAQGSNTEAFF.

At least ten counts were recorded for this clonotype. The chain employs TRBV6-4 and TRBJ2-7; 9 bases agree with TRBD2. The CDR3 consists of 15 residues. V shed 6 bases and J 2 bases; nucleotides not matched to a gene: 8. Germline values: CDR1 MRHNA, CDR2 SNTAGT. CDR3 amino acids: CASSDRLAGPYEQYF. CDR3 bases: TGTGCCAGCAGCGACCGGCTAGCGGGGCCCTACGAGCAGTACTTC.

Ten or more counts support this clonotype. The chain links TRBV5-1 to TRBJ2-1; the D is unclear. This CDR3 is 15 amino acids long. Trimming pared 0 bases from V and 7 bases from J, leaving 14 bases between. The germline gives CDR1 SGHRS, CDR2 YFSETQ. CDR3 residues: CASSLDPRELNEQFF. The CDR3 DNA is TGCGCCAGCAGCTTGGATCCAAGGGAATTGAATGAGCAGTTCTTC.

The V gene is TRBV20-1, the J gene TRBJ1-2; the match to TRBD1 covers 10 bases. CDR1 and CDR2 (germline): DFQATT, SNEGSKA (reference sequence). CDR3 length equals 14 residues. V trimming: 3 bases; J trimming: 7 bases; junction bases outside the gene matches: 8. CDR3 amino acids: CSASRTGGVAGYTF. The CDR3 DNA follows: TGCAGTGCTAGCCGGACAGGGGGGGTTGCTGGCTACACCTTC.

This clonotype was seen ten or more times. V is TRBV5-1 and J is TRBJ1-5; D possibly corresponds to TRBD1 (5 bases). The CDR3 is 15 amino acids. The V and J ends lost 4 bases and 3 bases respectively, with 14 bases between them. The V gene's germline CDR1 is SGHRS and CDR2 YFSETQ. The CDR3 reads CASSQTGDINQPQHF. As DNA, the CDR3 is TGCGCCAGCAGCCAAACAGGCGACATCAATCAGCCCCAGCATTTT.

In DNA, the CDR3 is TGTGCTACAAATTCGAACAGCGGTGGCTACACCTTC. Its translation: CATNSNSGGYTF. The rearrangement links TRBV12-5 to TRBJ1-2; D unclear. The CDR3 has 12 residues. Germline V CDR1 and CDR2: LGHNT, FRNRAP. V was pared by 10 bases and J by 7 bases, with 16 bases between.

This clonotype occurred a few times. The chain is built from TRBV15 and TRBJ2-1; D gene unclear. The CDR3 runs 14 residues. Germline V gene data show CDR1 as LNHNV and CDR2 as YYDKDF (reference sequence). Trimming left V 3 bases short and J 6 bases short, with 12 bases between. CDR3 sequence: CATSSSPVSNEQFF. The DNA of the CDR3 is TGTGCCACCAGCAGTTCCCCAGTATCCAATGAGCAGTTCTTC. Full variable domain (remainder filled in from reference TRBV15 and TRBJ2-1): DAMVIQNPRYQVTQFGKPVTLSCSQTLNHNVMYWYQQKSSQAPKLLFHYYDKDFNNEADTPDNFQSRRPNTSFCFLDIRSPGLGDTAMYLCATSSSPVSNEQFFGPGTRLTVL.

This clonotype occurred a few times. V is TRBV20-1 and J is TRBJ2-4; 8 bases are a match to TRBD1. There are 15 residues in the CDR3. Germline-derived CDR1 and CDR2 are DFQATT and SNEGSKA (reference sequence). V lost 4 bases and J lost 7; bases outside the gene matches: 12. In DNA form, the CDR3 reads TGCAGTGCTACCCGCTCCCAGGGGGCCTGGAACATTCAGTACTTC. Protein product: CSATRSQGAWNIQYF.

A few counts support this clonotype. This rearrangement joins TRBV6-1 to TRBJ2-1; TRBD1 might be the D (6 bases). Trimming removed 6 bases at V and 13 bases at J, with 22 bases between. Germline assignment: CDR1 MNHNS and CDR2 SASEGT. CDR3 length equals 14 residues. CDR3 in amino acids: CASSLTEQGFYQFF. The CDR3 nucleotides are TGTGCCAGCAGCTTGACCGAACAGGGTTTTTATCAGTTCTTC.

This clonotype showed up just a few times. V is TRBV6-1 and J is TRBJ2-5, with 11 bases fitting TRBD2. CDR1 is MNHNS and CDR2 is SASEGT in the germline V gene. J was trimmed by 3 bases and V by 4 bases; bases with no gene match: 13. CDR3 size: 18 residues. CDR3 sequence: CASSVTSGGATVKETQYF. The CDR3 DNA follows: TGTGCCAGCAGTGTTACTAGCGGGGGAGCGACGGTTAAAGAGACCCAGTACTTC.

This clonotype was picked up a small number of times. The V gene is TRBV19, the J gene TRBJ1-2, with D possibly matching TRBD1 (6 bases). CDR1 is LNHDA and CDR2 is SQIVND in the germline V gene (reference sequence). The V gene lost 4 bases and the J gene lost 4 bases, with 10 bases spanning the gap. The length of the CDR3 is 13 residues. This CDR3 reads CASSTTGSYGYTF. The CDR3 coding sequence is TGTGCCAGTAGTACTACAGGGTCCTATGGCTACACCTTC.

This clonotype was detected many times. V and J are TRBV19 and TRBJ2-6, with D possibly matching TRBD1 (5 bases). CDR3 length equals 16 residues. Germline V CDR1 and CDR2: LNHDA, SQIVND (reference sequence). The ends were cut back, 6 bases at V and 0 bases at J, with 12 bases in the middle. The CDR3 DNA is TGTGCCAGTAGCCGTTCGACAGACTCTGGGGCCAACGTCCTGACTTTC. It encodes CASSRSTDSGANVLTF.

This clonotype was detected ten times or more. The chain combines TRBV7-9 with TRBJ2-7; 8 bases map to TRBD2. V lost 4 bases and J lost 7; bases outside the gene matches: 18. The CDR3 has 17 residues. Per germline, CDR1 SEHNR and CDR2 FQNEAQ (reference sequence). CDR3 in DNA: TGTGCCAGCAGCTCCCCCCGGGGGGGGAGGGCCCTTGGGGAGCAGTACTTC. Its protein is CASSSPRGGRALGEQYF.

The chain uses TRBV30 and TRBJ1-3; D not resolved. V gave up 3 bases and J gave up 2 bases, with 14 bases separating them. Germline assignment: CDR1 GTSNPN and CDR2 SVGIG (reference sequence). This CDR3 comprises 15 residues. The CDR3 coding sequence is TGTGCCTGGAGGTATTCAGGATCAACTGGAAACACCATATATTTT. It yields the protein CAWRYSGSTGNTIYF.

This clonotype was observed many times. This rearrangement joins TRBV6-6 to TRBJ1-5; 7 bases are shared with TRBD1. Germline V gives CDR1 MNHNY, CDR2 SVGAGI (reference sequence). This CDR3 spans 15 amino acids. The trim removed 6 bases at V and 3 bases at J, leaving 8 bases unmatched. The CDR3 region is CASSKQGWDNQPQHF. DNA for the CDR3: TGTGCCAGCAGCAAACAGGGGTGGGACAATCAGCCCCAGCATTTT.

This clonotype was seen a few times. This may arise from a read error, as a much more abundant clone is one base away. Likely a read error: the CDR3 ends without its conserved phenylalanine or tryptophan. The chain joins TRBV7-6 to TRBJ2-7; no firm D call. Looked up from germline, CDR1 is SGHVS and CDR2 is FNYEAQ. The CDR3 length is 13 residues. Trimming pared 6 bases from V and 0 bases from J, leaving 9 bases between. CDR3 nucleotides: TGTGCCAGCAGTCAAGGAGTCTCCTACGAGCAGTACCTC. Translating it yields CASSQGVSYEQYL.

This clonotype was seen at least ten times. The chain links TRBV9 to TRBJ1-2, with a tentative D call TRBD1 (5 bases). The CDR3 is 15 amino acids. V gave up 4 bases and J gave up 6 bases, with 19 bases separating them. Germline V CDR1 and CDR2: SGDLS, YYNGEE. The CDR3 region has the DNA TGTGCCAGCAGCACCCGGGTGGGGCCCTGGAATGGCTACACCTTC. Its protein is CASSTRVGPWNGYTF.

The chain is built from TRBV5-5 and TRBJ1-3; tentative D call: TRBD1 (5 bases). Germline loops: CDR1 SGHKS, CDR2 YYEKEE (reference sequence). The CDR3 length is 14 residues. Trimming took 3 bases from V and 10 from J, leaving 17 bases between them. CDR3 nucleotide sequence: TGTGCCAGCAGCTGGGGGGAATTTTCGGGTACCATATATTTT. This translates into CASSWGEFSGTIYF. The full variable domain, its missing parts supplied by reference TRBV5-5 and TRBJ1-3, is DAGVTQSPTHLIKTRGQQVTLRCSPISGHKSVSWYQQVLGQGPQFIFQYYEKEERGRGNFPDRFSARQFPNYSSELNVNALLLGDSALYLCASSWGEFSGTIYFGEGSWLTVV.

As to this clonotype: A much more abundant neighbour one base away suggests this may be a read error. The V call is TRBV20-1, the J call TRBJ2-7; 11 positions match TRBD2. This CDR3 spans 14 amino acids. Looked up from germline, CDR1 is DFQATT and CDR2 is SNEGSKA (reference sequence). The CDR3 loop reads CSARLAGPSYEQCF. CDR3 nucleotides: TGCAGTGCTCGACTAGCGGGACCCTCCTACGAGCAGTGCTTC.

This clonotype was observed many times. J is TRBJ2-2 and V is TRBV19; 7 bases align to TRBD2. Trimming cost V 5 bases and J 4 bases; bases outside gene matches: 7. The CDR3 consists of 15 residues. The germline V gene has CDR1 LNHDA and CDR2 SQIVND (reference sequence). The CDR3 DNA reads TGTGCCAGTAGTCCCGCGGGACTATCCACCGGGGAGCTGTTTTTT. It specifies CASSPAGLSTGELFF.

This clonotype was detected ten times or more. The rearrangement joins TRBV6-1 to TRBJ1-1; TRBD1 is a possible D gene (5 bases). The CDR3 totals 11 residues. Trimming cost V 8 bases and J 11 bases, with 15 bases left between them. The germline V gene has CDR1 MNHNS and CDR2 SASEGT. CDR3: CASRREGRAFF. DNA of the CDR3: TGTGCCAGCCGACGAGAGGGGCGTGCTTTCTTT.